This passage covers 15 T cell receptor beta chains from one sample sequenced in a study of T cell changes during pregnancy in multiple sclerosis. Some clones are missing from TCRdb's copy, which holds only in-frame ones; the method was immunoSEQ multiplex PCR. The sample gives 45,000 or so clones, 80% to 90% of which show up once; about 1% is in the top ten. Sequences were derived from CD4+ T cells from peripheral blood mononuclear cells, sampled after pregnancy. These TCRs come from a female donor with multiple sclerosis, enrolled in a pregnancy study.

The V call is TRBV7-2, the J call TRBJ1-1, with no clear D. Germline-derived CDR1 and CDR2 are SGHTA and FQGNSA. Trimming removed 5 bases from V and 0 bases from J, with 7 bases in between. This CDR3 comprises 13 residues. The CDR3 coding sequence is TGTGCCAGCAGCCCAAGAGTGAACACTGAAGCTTTCTTT. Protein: CASSPRVNTEAFF.

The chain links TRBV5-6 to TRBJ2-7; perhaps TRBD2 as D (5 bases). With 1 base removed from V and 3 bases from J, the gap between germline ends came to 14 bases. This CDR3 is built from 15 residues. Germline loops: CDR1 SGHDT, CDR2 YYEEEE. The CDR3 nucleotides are TGTGCCAGCAGCTTGTATAGCCCCGGGAACTACGAGCAGTACTTC. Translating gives CASSLYSPGNYEQYF. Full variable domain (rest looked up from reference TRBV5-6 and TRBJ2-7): DAGVTQSPTHLIKTRGQQVTLRCSPKSGHDTVSWYQQALGQGPQFIFQYYEEEERQRGNFPDRFSGHQFPNYSSELNVNALLLGDSALYLCASSLYSPGNYEQYFGPGTRLTVT.

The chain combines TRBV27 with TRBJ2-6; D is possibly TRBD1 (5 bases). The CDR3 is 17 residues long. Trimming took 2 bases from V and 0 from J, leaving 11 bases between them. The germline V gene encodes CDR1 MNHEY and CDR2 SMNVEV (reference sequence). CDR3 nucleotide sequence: TGTGCCAGCAGTTTACTGGGGCAGCCCTCTGGGGCCAACGTCCTGACTTTC. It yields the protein CASSLLGQPSGANVLTF.

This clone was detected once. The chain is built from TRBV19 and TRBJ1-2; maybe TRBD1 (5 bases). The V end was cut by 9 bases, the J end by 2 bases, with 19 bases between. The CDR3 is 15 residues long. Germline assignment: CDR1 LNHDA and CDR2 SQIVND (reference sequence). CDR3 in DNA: TGTGCCAGCGCCCTGGGACCGGGAGCAAACTATGGCTACACCTTC. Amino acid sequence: CASALGPGANYGYTF.

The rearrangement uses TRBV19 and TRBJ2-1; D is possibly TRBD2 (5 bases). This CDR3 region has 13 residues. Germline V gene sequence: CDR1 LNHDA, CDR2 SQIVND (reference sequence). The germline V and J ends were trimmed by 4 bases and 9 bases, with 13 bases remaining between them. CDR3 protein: CASSTAGRGEQFF. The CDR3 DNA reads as TGTGCCAGTAGTACGGCGGGTCGGGGTGAGCAGTTCTTC. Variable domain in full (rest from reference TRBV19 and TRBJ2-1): DGGITQSPKYLFRKEGQNVTLSCEQNLNHDAMYWYRQDPGQGLRLIYYSQIVNDFQKGDIAEGYSVSREKKESFPLTVTSAQKNPTAFYLCASSTAGRGEQFFGPGTRLTVL.

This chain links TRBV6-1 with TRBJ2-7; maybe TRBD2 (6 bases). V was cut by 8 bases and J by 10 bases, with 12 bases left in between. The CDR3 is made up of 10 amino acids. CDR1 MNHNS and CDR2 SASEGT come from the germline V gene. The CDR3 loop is CASEGGRQYF. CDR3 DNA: TGTGCCAGCGAGGGAGGCCGACAGTACTTC.

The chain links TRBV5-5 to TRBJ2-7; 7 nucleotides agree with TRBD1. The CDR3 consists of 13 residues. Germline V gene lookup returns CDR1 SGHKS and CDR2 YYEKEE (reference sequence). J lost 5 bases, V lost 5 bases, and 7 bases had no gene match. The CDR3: CASSRSQGNEQYF. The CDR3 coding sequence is TGTGCCAGCAGTCGATCACAGGGGAACGAGCAGTACTTC. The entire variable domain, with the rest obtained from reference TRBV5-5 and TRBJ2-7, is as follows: DAGVTQSPTHLIKTRGQQVTLRCSPISGHKSVSWYQQVLGQGPQFIFQYYEKEERGRGNFPDRFSARQFPNYSSELNVNALLLGDSALYLCASSRSQGNEQYFGPGTRLTVT.

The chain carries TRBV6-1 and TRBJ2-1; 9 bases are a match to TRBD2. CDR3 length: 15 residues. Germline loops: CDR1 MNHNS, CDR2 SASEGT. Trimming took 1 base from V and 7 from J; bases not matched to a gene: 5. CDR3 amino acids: CASSEGGGASNEQFF. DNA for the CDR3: TGTGCCAGCAGTGAAGGCGGGGGGGCTTCTAATGAGCAGTTCTTC.

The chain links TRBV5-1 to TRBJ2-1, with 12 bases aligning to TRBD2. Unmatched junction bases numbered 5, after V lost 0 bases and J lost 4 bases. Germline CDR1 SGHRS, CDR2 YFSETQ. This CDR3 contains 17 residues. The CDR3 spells CASSLARGLAGYNEQFF. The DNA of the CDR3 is TGCGCCAGCAGCTTGGCCAGAGGACTAGCGGGGTACAATGAGCAGTTCTTC.

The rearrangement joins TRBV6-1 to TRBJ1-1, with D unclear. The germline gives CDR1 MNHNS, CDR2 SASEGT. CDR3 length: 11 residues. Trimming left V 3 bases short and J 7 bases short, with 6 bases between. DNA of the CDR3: TGTGCCAGCAGTGAGCAACTTGAAGCTTTCTTT. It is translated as CASSEQLEAFF.

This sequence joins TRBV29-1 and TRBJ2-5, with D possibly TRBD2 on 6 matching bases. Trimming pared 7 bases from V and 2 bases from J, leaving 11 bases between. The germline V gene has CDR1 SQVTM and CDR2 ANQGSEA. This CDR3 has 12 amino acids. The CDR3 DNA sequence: TGCAGCGCACTTAGCGGACAAGAGACCCAGTACTTC. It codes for CSALSGQETQYF.

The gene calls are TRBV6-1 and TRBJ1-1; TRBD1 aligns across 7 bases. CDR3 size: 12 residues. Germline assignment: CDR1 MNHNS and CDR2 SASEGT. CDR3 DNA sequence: TGTGCTAGTCTGCAGGGGGTATCTAAGGCTTTCTTT. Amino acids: CASLQGVSKAFF.

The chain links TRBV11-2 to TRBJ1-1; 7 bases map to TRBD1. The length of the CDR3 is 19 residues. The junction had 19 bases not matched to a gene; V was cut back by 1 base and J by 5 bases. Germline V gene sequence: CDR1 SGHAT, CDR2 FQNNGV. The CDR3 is CASSLGGVRQGGRITEAFF. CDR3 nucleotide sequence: TGTGCCAGCAGCTTAGGGGGAGTTCGACAGGGAGGAAGAATAACTGAAGCTTTCTTT.

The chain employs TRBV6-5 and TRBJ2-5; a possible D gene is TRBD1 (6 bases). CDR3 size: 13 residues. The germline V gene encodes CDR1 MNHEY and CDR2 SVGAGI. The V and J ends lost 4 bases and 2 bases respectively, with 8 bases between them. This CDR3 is CASSSGQQETQYF. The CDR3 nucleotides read TGTGCCAGCAGTTCTGGACAGCAAGAGACCCAGTACTTC.

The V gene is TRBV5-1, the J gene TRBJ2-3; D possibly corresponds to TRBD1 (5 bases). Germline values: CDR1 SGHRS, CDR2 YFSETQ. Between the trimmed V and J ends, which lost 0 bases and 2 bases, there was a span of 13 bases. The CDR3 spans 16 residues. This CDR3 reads CASSLEARTNTDTQYF. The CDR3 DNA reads TGCGCCAGCAGCTTGGAAGCCAGGACAAACACAGATACGCAGTATTTT.